This T cell receptor beta chain was recovered during a study of blood T cell repertoires in COVID-19. The CDR3 has 12 amino acids. Trimming stripped 5 bases from V and 3 bases from J, with 8 bases between. CDR1 is MNHEY and CDR2 is SVGAGI in the germline V gene. Clones were read by immunoSEQ multiplex PCR, and TCRdb kept only the in-frame ones, dropping some. The sample has about 270,000 clones, approximately 90% seen once. The sequence was obtained from a woman aged 25 to 39 with acute COVID-19. The chain uses TRBV6-5 and TRBJ2-7; D possibly corresponds to TRBD2 (5 bases). The sequencing input was PBMCs or T cells enriched from blood (not recorded which). This chain's CDR3 is CASSPGLYEQYF. The CDR3 DNA reads as TGTGCCAGCAGTCCCGGACTCTACGAGCAGTACTTC.